These T cell receptor beta chains were read from a single sample in a study of breast tumors, draining lymph nodes, adjacent tissues. TCRdb reprocessed the multiplex PCR reads via MiXCR and lists one record per CDR3 protein. The sample holds under 150,000 distinct CDR3 sequences; more than 20% are singletons and the top ten take just over 2.5%. The specimen sequenced was axillary lymph node tissue. These receptors were collected from a female donor with breast cancer. Some clones in this sample may be carry-over from other donors' samples. CDR3s include the opening cysteine and the closing phenylalanine or tryptophan. A D gene is named only where the DNA matches it firmly. For some rows the clone size is stated as once, few or many, or as a class when expanded; others skip it.

clone size,V gene,D gene,J gene,CDR3 DNA,CDR3 protein
many,TRBV27,TRBD1,TRBJ1-6,TGTGCCAGCACCAAACAGGGGGCGAATAATTCACCCCTCCACTTT,CASTKQGANNSPLHF
once,TRBV18,.,TRBJ2-3,TGTGCCGGCTCACCCACAGATACGCAGTATTTT,CAGSPTDTQYF
few,TRBV5-6,TRBD1,TRBJ2-2,TGTGCCAGCACCCATCTAGCCGGGACAGGGTATACCGGGGAGCTGTTTTTT,CASTHLAGTGYTGELFF
many,TRBV7-7,TRBD1,TRBJ2-7,TGTGCTAGCAGCTCCGGGACAGGGCCTTCCGAGCAGTACTTC,CASSSGTGPSEQYF
many,TRBV6-6,TRBD2,TRBJ2-7,TGTGCCAGCAGCTCACTAGCGAGGTTTGACGAGCAGTACTTC,CASSSLARFDEQYF
many,TRBV3-1,.,TRBJ1-6,TGTGCCAGCAGCAAAGGATGGAAGGCTAATTCACCCCTCCACTTT,CASSKGWKANSPLHF
many,TRBV11-1,TRBD1,TRBJ2-1,TGTGCCAGCAGCCCCAAGGACAGGGGGAGCAATGAGCAGTTCTTC,CASSPKDRGSNEQFF
many,TRBV5-1,TRBD2,TRBJ2-2,TGCGCCAGCAGCGCGACTAGCGTTACGAACACCGGGGAGCTGTTTTTT,CASSATSVTNTGELFF
many,TRBV2,.,TRBJ1-5,TGTGCCAGCAGTGGCAGGGCTGATCAGCCCCAGCATTTT,CASSGRADQPQHF
many,TRBV7-2,.,TRBJ2-7,TGTGCCAGCAGCCGGAAGTCAGGGGGGGCAGGTTCCTACGAGCAGTACTTC,CASSRKSGGAGSYEQYF
many,TRBV4-2,TRBD2,TRBJ2-6,TGTGCCAGCGGGCCGGGGGGCTCTGGGGCCAACGTCCTGACTTTC,CASGPGGSGANVLTF
.,TRBV6-2/TRBV6-3,.,TRBJ2-5,TGTGCCTCTGGAGAGCCCCAGTACTTC,CASGEPQYF
few,TRBV6-9,.,TRBJ2-5,TGTGCCAGCGCGGTCGGGGAAGAAGAGACCCAGTGCTTC,CASAVGEEETQCF
.,TRBV27,.,TRBJ2-2,TGTGCCAGCAGCTACAGGGCTCCGAACACCGGGGAGCTGTTTTTT,CASSYRAPNTGELFF
many,TRBV11-2,.,TRBJ1-3,TGTGCCAGCAGCGCGGCAGGGGTGGGCACCATATATTTT,CASSAAGVGTIYF
many,TRBV4-2,TRBD2,TRBJ2-3,TGTGCCAGCAGCCAAACTGAAGGGACTAGCGGGGCCGAGGGGCAGTATTTT,CASSQTEGTSGAEGQYF
many,TRBV12-3/TRBV12-4,TRBD2,TRBJ2-3,TGTGCCAGCAGCACAGTTACTAGCGGGAAGGCAGATACGCAGTATTTT,CASSTVTSGKADTQYF
.,TRBV6-6,.,TRBJ2-2,TGTGCCAGCAGTTACGGGAGGGGGGGTCCGAACACCAGGGAGCTGTTTTTT,CASSYGRGGPNTRELFF
many,TRBV20-1,.,TRBJ2-1,TGCAGTGCTCCTCGGCTAGGGGGAGGGAATGAGCAGTTCTTC,CSAPRLGGGNEQFF
many,TRBV20-1,.,TRBJ1-2,TGCAGTGCGGGAGGACAGAACTATGGCTACACCTTC,CSAGGQNYGYTF
many,TRBV7-6,TRBD1,TRBJ2-2,TGTGCCAGCAGCCTCCTGGACAGGGGCAGGGAGCTGTTTTTT,CASSLLDRGRELFF
many,TRBV5-6,.,TRBJ1-3,TGTGCCAGCAGCCCGGAAGGTGGGGGAAACACCATATATTTT,CASSPEGGGNTIYF
few,TRBV18,TRBD2,TRBJ2-3,TGTGCCAGCTCAACATCAGCGGGAGGGCCTAATACGCAGTATTTT,CASSTSAGGPNTQYF
.,TRBV28,.,TRBJ2-7,TGTGCCAGCAGCCGAGGCAGGGACTACGAGCAGTACTTC,CASSRGRDYEQYF
many,TRBV20-1,.,TRBJ2-7,TGCAGTGCTAGGGACCTCGTCTACGAGCAGTACTTC,CSARDLVYEQYF
many,TRBV28,.,TRBJ1-5,TGTGCCAGCAGCCCAGGGACACCCAATCAGCCCCAGCATTTT,CASSPGTPNQPQHF
many,TRBV11-2,.,TRBJ2-5,TGTGCCAGCAGCTTAAACGGACTTTCCGGGGTCCAGTACTTC,CASSLNGLSGVQYF
many,TRBV5-8,TRBD1,TRBJ1-5,TGTGCCAGCAGCTTGGGGGACAGGGCGAATCAGCCCCAGCATTTT,CASSLGDRANQPQHF
many,TRBV6-6,TRBD2,TRBJ2-3,TGTGCCAGCAGTAATCTAGCGGGAGGCCCGGGTGAGGATACGCAGTATTTT,CASSNLAGGPGEDTQYF
many,TRBV7-8,.,TRBJ2-7,TGTGCCAGCAGCTTAGATCACGGAACCTACGAGCAGTACTTC,CASSLDHGTYEQYF
many,TRBV24-1,.,TRBJ2-1,TGTGCCACCAGTGCTGGGCAGTACAATGAGCAGTTCTTC,CATSAGQYNEQFF
many,TRBV29-1,.,TRBJ1-2,TGCAGCGTTGAACACGATCCGCCCTCCGCTGGCTACACCTTC,CSVEHDPPSAGYTF
many,TRBV7-2,TRBD2,TRBJ2-7,TGTGCCAGCAGCTTATCCGGGACTAGCGCTAACGAGCAGTACTTC,CASSLSGTSANEQYF
.,TRBV11-2,TRBD1,TRBJ2-6,TGTGCCAGCAGCGAGACGACAGGGGGCGGTGGGGCCAACGTCCTGACTTTC,CASSETTGGGGANVLTF
few,TRBV3-1,TRBD1,TRBJ2-7,TGTGCCAGCAGCCAGAGGACAGGGGCATACGAGCAGTACTTC,CASSQRTGAYEQYF
few,TRBV6-1,.,TRBJ2-2,TGTGCCAGCCGGTCGCGCACTACCGGGGAGCTGTTTTTT,CASRSRTTGELFF
.,TRBV28,.,TRBJ2-3,TGTGCCAGCAGTTTGGGCCGGGGGCGCACAGATACGCAGTATTTT,CASSLGRGRTDTQYF
medium-sized,TRBV9,.,TRBJ2-1,TGTGCCAGCAGCGTAGTCGTAGGGTCGTACAATGAGCAGTTCTTC,CASSVVVGSYNEQFF
.,TRBV28,TRBD2,TRBJ2-7,TGTGCCAGCAGTTCCACTAGCGGAGATAAGTACGAGCAGTACTTC,CASSSTSGDKYEQYF
.,TRBV11-1,TRBD2,TRBJ2-1,TGTGCCAGCAAACCGGGACTAGCGGACAATGAGCAGTTCTTC,CASKPGLADNEQFF
.,TRBV6-6,TRBD2,TRBJ2-1,TGTGCCAGCAGACCCCGGCCAGCGGGGGTAAAGATCAATGAGCAGTTCTTC,CASRPRPAGVKINEQFF
.,TRBV6-1,.,TRBJ1-5,TGTGCCAGCGGGGTCCAGCCCCAGCATTTT,CASGVQPQHF
.,TRBV11-3,TRBD2,TRBJ2-1,TGTGCCAGCAGCCTAAACACCGGGACTACTAACTACAATGAGCAGTTCTTC,CASSLNTGTTNYNEQFF
many,TRBV6-2/TRBV6-3,.,TRBJ2-7,TGTGCCAGCAGTTTCCCAAGCATAGCGGCGCTATCCTACGAGCAGTACTTC,CASSFPSIAALSYEQYF
.,TRBV5-6,TRBD2,TRBJ2-5,TGTGCCAGCAGCCTTACGGGACTAGCGGGTCAAGAGACCCAGTACTTC,CASSLTGLAGQETQYF
many,TRBV9,TRBD2,TRBJ2-3,TGTGCCAGCAGCGTAGGACTAGCGCCCGGCACAGATACGCAGTATTTT,CASSVGLAPGTDTQYF
many,TRBV7-2,TRBD2,TRBJ2-7,TGTGCCAGCAGCTCCCGGGGTAGCGGGATCTACGAGCAGTACTTC,CASSSRGSGIYEQYF
many,TRBV6-2/TRBV6-3,.,TRBJ2-7,TGTGCCAGCAGCGAGGACTTCTACGAGCAGTACTTC,CASSEDFYEQYF
many,TRBV7-9,TRBD2,TRBJ2-3,TGTGCCAGCAGCTTAGCGTTAGCGGGAGGCACCCACACAGATACGCAGTATTTT,CASSLALAGGTHTDTQYF
many,TRBV2,TRBD1,TRBJ2-7,TGTGCCAGCAGTGAGACAGGGCTCTACGAGCAGTACTTC,CASSETGLYEQYF
many,TRBV12-5,TRBD2,TRBJ2-1,TGTGCTAGTGGGGTAGCGGGAGGGCCGGAATATGAGCAGTTCTTC,CASGVAGGPEYEQFF
many,TRBV29-1,TRBD2,TRBJ2-7,TGCAGCGTTGGGGGGGGCGAGCAGTACTTC,CSVGGGEQYF
many,TRBV5-8,TRBD2,TRBJ2-3,TGTGCCAGCAGCTTTGGGAGGGCCGGGCCAGATACGCAGTATTTT,CASSFGRAGPDTQYF
many,TRBV5-1,TRBD1,TRBJ2-5,TGCGCCAGCAACCTCTTGGGGACAGGGGGCTCGGGAGAGACCCAGTACTTC,CASNLLGTGGSGETQYF
many,TRBV12-3/TRBV12-4,.,TRBJ2-6,TGTGCCAGCAGTTCAGGGGTCTCTGGGGCCAACGTCCTGACTTTC,CASSSGVSGANVLTF